This T cell receptor (beta chain) was sequenced during a study of cytomegalovirus exposure and HLA in healthy donors. V gave up 1 base and J gave up 0 bases, with 9 bases separating them. There are 15 residues in the CDR3. Germline assignment: CDR1 MGHRA and CDR2 YSYEKL. PCR involved 60 Vbeta and 13 Jbeta primers. Profiling relied on immunoSEQ multiplex PCR, and the TCRdb table lists in-frame clones only, not all of them. The sample has roughly 100,000 clones; approximately 86% are singletons. The sample taken for sequencing was PBMCs. The sequence derives from a man younger than 35 in good health and CMV-seronegative. The chain has TRBV4-1 and TRBJ1-1; D remains unclear. CDR3 in DNA: TGCGCCAGCAGCCAAGTTCCCGGTTTGAACACTGAAGCTTTCTTT. It encodes CASSQVPGLNTEAFF.